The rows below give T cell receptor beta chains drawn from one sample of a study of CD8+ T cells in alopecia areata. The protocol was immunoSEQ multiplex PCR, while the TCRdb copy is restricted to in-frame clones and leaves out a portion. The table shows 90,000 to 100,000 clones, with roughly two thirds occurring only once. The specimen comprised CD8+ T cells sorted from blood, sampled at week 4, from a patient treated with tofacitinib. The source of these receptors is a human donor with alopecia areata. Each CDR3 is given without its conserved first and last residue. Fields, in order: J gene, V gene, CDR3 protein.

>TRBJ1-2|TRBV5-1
ASSSVGQGAIHGYT
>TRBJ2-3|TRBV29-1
SVEVGRGVTDTQY
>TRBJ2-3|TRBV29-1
SVPPGTGDTDTQY
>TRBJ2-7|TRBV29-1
SVDIQGLSSYEQY
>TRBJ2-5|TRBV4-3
ASSPHRLAGQETQY
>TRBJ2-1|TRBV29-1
SVPDRHNEQF
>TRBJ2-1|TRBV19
ASSIDKVLANLGDEYNEQF
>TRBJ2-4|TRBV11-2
ASSLGTGVGPGDIQY
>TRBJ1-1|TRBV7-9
ASSSPTGKVAEAF
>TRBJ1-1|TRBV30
AWSVGQGGTEAF
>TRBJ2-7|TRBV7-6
ASSFGGPYEQY
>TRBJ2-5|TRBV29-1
SVVWRDLTETQY
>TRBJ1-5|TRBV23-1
ASSQSQGRQTLSNQPQH
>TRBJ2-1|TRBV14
ASSQDSLAGHNEQF
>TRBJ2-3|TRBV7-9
ASSFSQGFTNTDTQY
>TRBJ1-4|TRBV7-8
ASSLAWAGLHEKLF
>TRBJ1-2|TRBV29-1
SVEGAVNYGYT
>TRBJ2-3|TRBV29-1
SAGLAGDTQY
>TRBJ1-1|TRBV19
ATFRFPAEAF
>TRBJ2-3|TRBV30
AWSVHPTDTQY
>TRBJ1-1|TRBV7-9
ASSLEGGHTEAF
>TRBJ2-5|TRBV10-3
AISELGLAGGPGETQY
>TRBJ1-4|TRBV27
ASSEGAATNEKLF
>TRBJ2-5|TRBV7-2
ASSRPSGGRETQY
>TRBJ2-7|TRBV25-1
ASSEGGSEQY
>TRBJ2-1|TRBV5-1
ASSLEEGVGEQF
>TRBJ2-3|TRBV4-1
ASSQARTSVADTQY
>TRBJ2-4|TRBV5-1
ASSPHDRGDIQY
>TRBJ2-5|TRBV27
ASSSAASGISGQETQY
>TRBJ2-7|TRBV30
AWSPLGTASYEQY
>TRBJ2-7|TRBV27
ASSSKRPGPHEQY
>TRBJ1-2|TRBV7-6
ASSLEAGLNYGYT
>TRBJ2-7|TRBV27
ASSYGTGQYEQY
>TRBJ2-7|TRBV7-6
ASSWDSYEQY
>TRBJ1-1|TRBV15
ATAKGDFGEAF
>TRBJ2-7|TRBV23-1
ASDVQRSYYEQY
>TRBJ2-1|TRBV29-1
SVRPIDLNEQF
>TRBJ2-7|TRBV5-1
ASSWEGLAYEQY
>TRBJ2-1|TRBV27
ASRQRNEQF
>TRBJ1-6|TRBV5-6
ASSLAGVYSPLH
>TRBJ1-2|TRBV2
ASKKGALGYT
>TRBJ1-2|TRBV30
AWSATGGSYT
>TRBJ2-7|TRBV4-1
ASSQEGLREQY
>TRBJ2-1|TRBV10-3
AISESGFREQF
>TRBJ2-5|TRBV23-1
ASSCGHLQETQY
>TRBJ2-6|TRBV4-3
ASSQDGDSGGANVLT
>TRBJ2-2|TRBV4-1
ASSQGQNTGELF
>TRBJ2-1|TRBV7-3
ASSLNGLGGSRDNEQF
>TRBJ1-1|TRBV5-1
ASSLWLFLVVTEAF
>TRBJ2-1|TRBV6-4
ASSDLPYNEQF
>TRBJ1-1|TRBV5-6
ASSLEGQSLMNTEAF
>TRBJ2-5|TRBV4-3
ASSQSGTAYRETQY
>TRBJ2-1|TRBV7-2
ASSLVSGYYNEQF